Presented here are 5 T cell receptor beta chains from one specimen sequenced in a study of response to subunit inactivated influenza vaccine. TCRdb reprocessed the RT-PCR reads with MiXCR, giving one entry per CDR3 protein. The table has fewer than 700,000 distinct CDR3 sequences, over 10% seen once; the top ten hold roughly 13%. Source: PBMCs from blood, taken about 40 days after vaccination. The receptors stem from a man aged 45-65 years who received an inactivated influenza vaccine.

On this clonotype itself: Just one base apart from a much larger clone, this may be a read error. The chain joins TRBV6-5 to TRBJ2-3, with 8 bases lining up with TRBD2. Germline V CDR1 and CDR2: MNHEY, SVGAGI. The CDR3 runs 14 residues. CDR3 sequence reads: CASSLGLATDMQYF. DNA for the CDR3: TGTGCCAGCAGTTTAGGACTAGCAACAGATATGCAGTATTTT.

This rearrangement joins TRBV27 to TRBJ2-1, with TRBD2 matching over 9 bases. Trimming at V came to 5 bases and at J to 4 bases, leaving 9 bases not matched to a gene. This CDR3 has 16 amino acids. Germline CDR1 and CDR2: MNHEY and SMNVEV (reference sequence). The CDR3 protein is CASSPELAGFYNEQFF. DNA of the CDR3: TGTGCCAGCAGTCCCGAGCTAGCGGGATTTTACAATGAGCAGTTCTTC.

Details on this clonotype: A much more abundant neighbour one base away suggests this may be a read error. The conserved final phenylalanine or tryptophan is absent from the CDR3, which likely points to a read error. This chain uses TRBV12-3 or TRBV12-4 with TRBJ2-7, with TRBD1 identical over 10 bases. V was pared by 5 bases and J by 6 bases, with 4 bases of the junction left unmatched. There are 13 residues in the CDR3. The CDR3 is CASSNRDRGEQYL. The CDR3 DNA is TGTGCCAGCAGTAACCGGGACAGGGGCGAGCAGTACTTA.

This clonotype was found a few times. The rearrangement uses TRBV7-9 and TRBJ2-3; TRBD2 agrees at 11 bases. After removal of 2 bases from V and 2 bases from J, the junction contained 3 bases not matched to a gene. The CDR3 is 16 amino acids. Per germline, CDR1 SEHNR and CDR2 FQNEAQ (reference sequence). Written as DNA, the CDR3 is TGTGCCAGCAGCTTACTTAGCGGGAGGGCCACAGATACGCAGTATTTT. Translating it yields CASSLLSGRATDTQYF.

This clonotype was detected only a few times. The chain carries TRBV4-1 and TRBJ2-1; 13 bases are a match to TRBD2. The CDR3 loop spans 15 amino acids. The V segment lost 3 bases and the J segment 12 bases; nucleotides outside the gene matches: 8. Germline-derived CDR1 and CDR2 are MGHRA and YSYEKL. CDR3 sequence: CASSQGLAGPKGQFF. The CDR3 DNA follows: TGCGCCAGCAGCCAGGGACTAGCGGGGCCTAAGGGGCAGTTCTTC.